A selection of T cell receptor beta chains follows, all from one sample in a study of T-cell reconstitution after alpha-beta-depleted transplantation in children. TCRdb independently ran MiXCR on the PCR reads; one entry per CDR3 protein. The table lists some 520,000 distinct CDR3 sequences, roughly 33% of them singletons. Sequenced here: PBMCs from the stem cell graft donor, sampled from the stem cell graft. The receptors originated from a human donor who donated a stem cell graft to a child with aplastic anemia. CDR3s include the opening cysteine and the closing phenylalanine or tryptophan. D genes are given only for firm matches. The size field is filled for only some rows; it gives once, few, many or a size class.

15 TRBD2 TRBJ2-7 TRBV6-2/TRBV6-3 . CASSSTSSGSYEQYF TGTGCCAGCAGTTCCACCTCGAGCGGGAGTTACGAGCAGTACTTC
18 TRBD1 TRBJ1-3 TRBV5-1 . CASSLAGQGDFSGNTIYF TGCGCCAGCAGCTTGGCCGGACAGGGGGATTTTTCTGGAAACACCATATATTTT
13 . TRBJ1-1 TRBV15 few CATSRPALTEAFF TGTGCCACCAGCAGACCCGCGCTCACTGAAGCTTTCTTT
16 . TRBJ2-1 TRBV5-6 . CASSSLFLARGNEQFF TGTGCCAGCAGCTCTCTCTTCCTGGCTAGAGGCAATGAGCAGTTCTTC
15 TRBD1 TRBJ1-5 TRBV6-1 few CASSEGDRGNQPQHF TGTGCCAGCAGTGAAGGGGACAGGGGGAATCAGCCCCAGCATTTT
13 . TRBJ2-5 TRBV7-9 . CASSPHRLETQYF TGTGCCAGCAGCCCTCACCGACTAGAGACCCAGTACTTC
16 TRBD2 TRBJ2-3 TRBV11-3 . CASSPGLAVEQDTQYF TGTGCCAGCAGCCCGGGACTAGCGGTTGAACAGGATACGCAGTATTTT
13 . TRBJ1-1 TRBV28 few CASSFSGFTEAFF TGTGCCAGCAGTTTCTCGGGTTTCACTGAAGCTTTCTTT
14 . TRBJ1-5 TRBV12-3/TRBV12-4 . CASRRRKSNQPQHF TGTGCCAGCAGGCGTAGAAAGAGCAATCAGCCCCAGCATTTT
18 TRBD2 TRBJ2-1 TRBV11-1 . CASSRDTLAGGGLNEQFF TGTGCCAGCAGCCGAGACACACTAGCGGGAGGCGGGTTGAATGAGCAGTTCTTC
16 . TRBJ1-1 TRBV20-1 few CSARALKGLVGTEAFF TGCAGTGCTCGGGCTTTAAAGGGGTTGGTGGGTACTGAAGCTTTCTTT
18 TRBD1 TRBJ1-5 TRBV12-3/TRBV12-4 . CASSLIGTGGYSNQPQHF TGTGCCAGCAGTTTGATTGGGACAGGGGGATATAGCAATCAGCCCCAGCATTTT
15 TRBD1 TRBJ2-1 TRBV12-3/TRBV12-4 . CASSSQGQGYNEQFF TGTGCCAGCAGTTCCCAAGGACAGGGGTACAATGAGCAGTTCTTC
15 TRBD2 TRBJ2-1 TRBV9 . CASSDGGDGNNEQFF TGTGCCAGCAGCGACGGGGGGGACGGGAACAATGAGCAGTTCTTC
15 . TRBJ2-7 TRBV10-3 . CAISPRDMGTYEQYF TGTGCCATCAGCCCCCGGGACATGGGGACCTACGAGCAGTACTTC
15 . TRBJ2-3 TRBV6-4 . CASGKTASSTDTQYF TGTGCCAGCGGAAAGACGGCCTCTAGCACAGATACGCAGTATTTT
15 . TRBJ2-7 TRBV5-1 few CASSQTGTYRGEQYF TGCGCCAGCAGCCAGACCGGGACCTACCGGGGCGAGCAGTACTTC
16 TRBD2 TRBJ2-1 TRBV10-3 few CAISEPSSGRNNEQFF TGTGCCATCAGTGAGCCTTCTAGCGGGAGAAACAATGAGCAGTTCTTC
14 . TRBJ2-1 TRBV7-2 . CASNRAGYNNEQFF TGTGCCAGCAACAGAGCCGGATATAACAATGAGCAGTTCTTC
15 . TRBJ2-3 TRBV21-1 . CASSNDIQITDTQYF TGTGCCAGCAGCAACGATATCCAAATCACAGATACGCAGTATTTT
14 . TRBJ1-1 TRBV10-3 . CAISDARGRTEAFF TGTGCCATCAGTGACGCCAGGGGTCGGACTGAAGCTTTCTTT
16 TRBD2 TRBJ2-1 TRBV28 . CASSLYLAGAYNEQFF TGTGCCAGCAGTTTATATCTAGCGGGAGCCTACAATGAGCAGTTCTTC
15 TRBD2 TRBJ2-1 TRBV7-2 . CASSSSGSGYNEQFF TGTGCCAGCAGCTCTAGCGGGAGTGGATACAATGAGCAGTTCTTC
13 . TRBJ1-1 TRBV30 few CAWSVRRGTEAFF TGTGCCTGGAGTGTACGCCGGGGCACTGAAGCTTTCTTT
15 . TRBJ1-1 TRBV5-1 . CASSLASGAWAEAFF TGCGCCAGCAGCTTGGCATCGGGGGCGTGGGCTGAAGCTTTCTTT
15 . TRBJ2-1 TRBV29-1 few CSVARAGTGLNEQFF TGCAGCGTTGCTAGGGCGGGAACGGGCCTCAATGAGCAGTTCTTC
16 . TRBJ2-1 TRBV20-1 few CSARDPGALSYNEQFF TGCAGTGCTAGAGATCCGGGGGCCCTTTCCTACAATGAGCAGTTCTTC
13 . TRBJ1-5 TRBV29-1 few CSVAQDSAQPQHF TGCAGCGTTGCCCAGGACAGTGCTCAGCCCCAGCATTTT
16 . TRBJ2-5 TRBV5-1 . CASSLPFGASGETQYF TGCGCCAGCAGCTTACCCTTCGGGGCCTCGGGGGAGACCCAGTACTTC
13 . TRBJ2-7 TRBV6-1 few CASSFEGYYEQYF TGTGCCAGCAGCTTCGAGGGGTATTACGAGCAGTACTTC
14 . TRBJ1-5 TRBV7-9 . CASSDGTANQPQHF TGTGCCAGCAGCGATGGGACCGCTAATCAGCCCCAGCATTTT
17 TRBD2 TRBJ2-5 TRBV6-1 few CASRTPVGGRAKETQYF TGTGCCAGCCGTACCCCTGTGGGCGGGAGGGCGAAAGAGACCCAGTACTTC
15 TRBD2 TRBJ2-2 TRBV4-3 . CASSQDYGRSGELFF TGCGCCAGCAGCCAAGATTACGGGAGGTCCGGGGAGCTGTTTTTT
14 . TRBJ2-1 TRBV28 . CASSLFGGANEQFF TGTGCCAGCAGTTTATTTGGGGGCGCGAATGAGCAGTTCTTC
14 TRBD1 TRBJ1-2 TRBV29-1 . CSVERSGQGSGYTF TGCAGCGTTGAACGGAGCGGACAGGGTAGCGGCTACACCTTC
14 . TRBJ1-2 TRBV11-3 . CASSGIQGRYGYTF TGTGCCAGCAGCGGAATCCAGGGGCGCTATGGCTACACCTTC
17 TRBD2 TRBJ2-1 TRBV6-2/TRBV6-3 . CASRLQWTSGSRDEQFF TGTGCCAGCAGACTACAGTGGACTAGCGGGAGTCGGGATGAGCAGTTCTTC
13 . TRBJ1-2 TRBV29-1 . CSVVLIPDYGYTF TGCAGCGTTGTTCTTATCCCGGACTATGGCTACACCTTC
17 . TRBJ1-5 TRBV12-3/TRBV12-4 once CASSTSGRAKSNQPQHF TGTGCCAGCAGTACCAGCGGGAGGGCCAAAAGCAATCAGCCCCAGCATTTT
12 . TRBJ1-1 TRBV29-1 . CSVKSVGTEAFF TGCAGCGTTAAATCGGTAGGCACTGAAGCTTTCTTT